This T cell receptor beta chain was captured in a study of EBV T-cell therapy then PD-1 blockade in nasopharyngeal carcinoma. Treatment of the sample: AdE1-LMPpoly-expanded autologous EBV-specific T-cell therapy followed by anti-PD-1 nivolumab. Comments on this clone: The antigen is undetermined.

CDR1 is MNHEY and CDR2 is SMNVEV in the germline V gene (reference sequence). The CDR3 loop spans 16 amino acids. Trimming cost V 3 bases and J 5 bases; bases outside gene matches: 6. The repertoire was sequenced with immunoSEQ multiplex PCR; TCRdb's copy has only in-frame clones and lacks some. Of about 22,000 clones listed, 82% are singletons. This clonotype was obtained from a man aged 35 to 55 with nasopharyngeal carcinoma. V usage is TRBV27 and J usage is TRBJ2-1, with 11 nucleotides matching TRBD2. Sequenced here: CD8+ T cells from blood, sampled at day -245 from a patient whose treatment included autologous EBV-specific T cells and nivolumab. The DNA for the CDR3 is TGTGCCAGCAGTTTCACCCTAGCGGGGGGAAACAATGAGCAGTTCTTC. Translation: CASSFTLAGGNNEQFF.